These T cell receptor beta chains were read from a single sample in a study of OX40 agonist ivuxolimab in advanced cancers. Assay used: immunoSEQ multiplex PCR; TCRdb lists only in-frame clones, some missing. In the table there are around 150,000 clones, less than 95% of which are singletons. This sample comprised CD4+ or CD8+ T cells sorted from blood, obtained in a trial of the OX40 agonist ivuxolimab. These receptor sequences come from an adult with an advanced solid tumor such as melanoma, head and neck, liver or kidney cancer. CDR3s include the opening cysteine and the closing phenylalanine or tryptophan. A D gene is named only where the DNA matches it firmly. Expanded clones are given a class, and other clones once, few, many or no size at all.

v_call: TRBV15; d_call: TRBD1; clone_size: once; j_call: TRBJ1-5; cdr3_aa: CATRTGTGDSQPQHF; cdr3_nt: TGTGCCACCAGAACCGGGACAGGAGACAGTCAGCCCCAGCATTTT
v_call: TRBV7-6; d_call: TRBD1; clone_size: -; j_call: TRBJ2-2; cdr3_aa: CASSAGQGGRPGELFF; cdr3_nt: TGTGCCAGCAGCGCGGGACAGGGAGGCCGGCCCGGGGAGCTGTTTTTT
v_call: TRBV7-3; d_call: -; clone_size: -; j_call: TRBJ2-7; cdr3_aa: CASSLVPHTYEQYF; cdr3_nt: TGTGCCAGCAGCTTAGTTCCGCACACCTACGAGCAGTACTTC
v_call: TRBV6-5; d_call: -; clone_size: few; j_call: TRBJ2-5; cdr3_aa: CASSSRAQPGTQYF; cdr3_nt: TGTGCCAGCAGTTCCCGGGCCCAGCCAGGGACCCAGTACTTC
v_call: TRBV28; d_call: -; clone_size: -; j_call: TRBJ2-5; cdr3_aa: CASNPGRQETQYF; cdr3_nt: TGTGCCAGCAACCCAGGGAGGCAAGAGACCCAGTACTTC
v_call: TRBV21-1; d_call: -; clone_size: -; j_call: TRBJ1-2; cdr3_aa: CASSSSDRNYGYTF; cdr3_nt: TGTGCCAGCAGCTCCTCGGACAGGAACTATGGCTACACCTTC
v_call: TRBV7-2; d_call: -; clone_size: -; j_call: TRBJ2-5; cdr3_aa: CASSQPPGRREETQYF; cdr3_nt: TGTGCCAGCAGCCAACCCCCCGGCCGGCGGGAAGAGACCCAGTACTTC
v_call: TRBV7-8; d_call: -; clone_size: few; j_call: TRBJ2-5; cdr3_aa: CASSIRTDLKTQYF; cdr3_nt: TGTGCCAGCAGCATCCGGACAGACCTTAAGACCCAGTACTTC
v_call: TRBV2; d_call: TRBD2; clone_size: -; j_call: TRBJ2-2; cdr3_aa: CASRTSGRIYTGELFF; cdr3_nt: TGTGCCAGTAGGACTAGCGGGAGGATTTACACCGGGGAGCTGTTTTTT
v_call: TRBV5-6; d_call: -; clone_size: few; j_call: TRBJ1-1; cdr3_aa: CASSMGGGTEAFF; cdr3_nt: TGTGCCAGCAGCATGGGGGGTGGCACTGAAGCTTTCTTT
v_call: TRBV29-1; d_call: TRBD1; clone_size: few; j_call: TRBJ2-7; cdr3_aa: CSVGRDRGWYEQYF; cdr3_nt: TGCAGCGTTGGAAGGGACAGGGGGTGGTACGAGCAGTACTTC
v_call: TRBV5-1; d_call: TRBD1; clone_size: -; j_call: TRBJ2-1; cdr3_aa: CASSPPGTGHNEQFF; cdr3_nt: TGCGCCAGCAGCCCACCCGGGACAGGTCACAATGAGCAGTTCTTC
v_call: TRBV19; d_call: -; clone_size: -; j_call: TRBJ2-7; cdr3_aa: CASSIGSSYEQYF; cdr3_nt: TGTGCCAGTAGTATAGGCAGTTCCTACGAGCAGTACTTC
v_call: TRBV10-3; d_call: -; clone_size: -; j_call: TRBJ1-1; cdr3_aa: CAGRNEGNTEAFF; cdr3_nt: TGTGCCGGCCGGAACGAGGGGAACACTGAAGCTTTCTTT
v_call: TRBV7-3; d_call: TRBD2; clone_size: -; j_call: TRBJ2-3; cdr3_aa: CASSLTSGTADTQYF; cdr3_nt: TGTGCCAGCAGCTTGACTAGCGGGACGGCAGATACGCAGTATTTT
v_call: TRBV20-1; d_call: TRBD1; clone_size: once; j_call: TRBJ2-1; cdr3_aa: CSASDRDEQFF; cdr3_nt: TGCAGTGCTTCCGACAGGGATGAGCAGTTCTTC
v_call: TRBV27; d_call: -; clone_size: -; j_call: TRBJ2-4; cdr3_aa: CASSPQVAKNIQYF; cdr3_nt: TGTGCCAGCAGTCCGCAGGTAGCCAAAAACATTCAGTACTTC
v_call: TRBV7-3; d_call: -; clone_size: -; j_call: TRBJ2-1; cdr3_aa: CASSRGISGYNEQFF; cdr3_nt: TGTGCCAGCAGCCGTGGGATTAGCGGATACAATGAGCAGTTCTTC
v_call: TRBV12-5; d_call: -; clone_size: -; j_call: TRBJ1-4; cdr3_aa: CASGLAGNEKLFF; cdr3_nt: TGTGCTAGTGGTTTGGCAGGGAATGAAAAACTGTTTTTT
v_call: TRBV27; d_call: -; clone_size: -; j_call: TRBJ2-7; cdr3_aa: CASSFSSGVAREQYF; cdr3_nt: TGTGCCAGCAGTTTTAGTTCGGGAGTGGCACGCGAGCAGTACTTC
v_call: TRBV5-1; d_call: -; clone_size: -; j_call: TRBJ2-7; cdr3_aa: CASSGGGSSYEQYF; cdr3_nt: TGCGCCAGCAGCGGGGGAGGTTCGTCCTACGAGCAGTACTTC
v_call: TRBV5-6; d_call: TRBD1; clone_size: -; j_call: TRBJ1-5; cdr3_aa: CASSLEGGHQPQHF; cdr3_nt: TGTGCCAGCAGCTTGGAAGGGGGCCATCAGCCCCAGCATTTT
v_call: TRBV5-6; d_call: -; clone_size: -; j_call: TRBJ2-7; cdr3_aa: CASSLAPRSYEQYF; cdr3_nt: TGTGCCAGCAGCTTGGCACCCCGCTCCTACGAGCAGTACTTC
v_call: TRBV11-2; d_call: -; clone_size: -; j_call: TRBJ2-7; cdr3_aa: CASSLEGPAYEQYF; cdr3_nt: TGTGCCAGCAGCTTAGAGGGTCCAGCCTACGAGCAGTACTTC
v_call: TRBV28; d_call: -; clone_size: -; j_call: TRBJ1-1; cdr3_aa: CASSRSGTEAFF; cdr3_nt: TGTGCCAGCAGTCGTTCGGGCACTGAAGCTTTCTTT
v_call: TRBV9; d_call: TRBD1; clone_size: -; j_call: TRBJ2-3; cdr3_aa: CASSVVAGGSDTQYF; cdr3_nt: TGTGCCAGCAGCGTAGTTGCAGGGGGATCAGATACGCAGTATTTT
v_call: TRBV7-3; d_call: -; clone_size: -; j_call: TRBJ1-5; cdr3_aa: CASRLQGSVERNQPQHF; cdr3_nt: TGTGCCAGCAGATTACAGGGCTCTGTGGAACGCAATCAGCCCCAGCATTTT
v_call: TRBV5-1; d_call: -; clone_size: -; j_call: TRBJ1-4; cdr3_aa: CASSLATVNEKLFF; cdr3_nt: TGCGCCAGCAGCTTGGCGACAGTTAATGAAAAACTGTTTTTT
v_call: TRBV18; d_call: TRBD2; clone_size: -; j_call: TRBJ2-1; cdr3_aa: CASSPPLAGEDEQFF; cdr3_nt: TGTGCCAGCTCACCACCGCTAGCGGGAGAGGATGAGCAGTTCTTC
v_call: TRBV28; d_call: TRBD1; clone_size: once; j_call: TRBJ1-4; cdr3_aa: CASTPGQGGEKLFF; cdr3_nt: TGTGCCAGCACCCCGGGACAGGGAGGTGAAAAACTGTTTTTT
v_call: TRBV7-2; d_call: TRBD1; clone_size: -; j_call: TRBJ1-3; cdr3_aa: CASSPRQGSSGNTIYF; cdr3_nt: TGTGCCAGCAGCCCCCGACAGGGAAGCTCTGGAAACACCATATATTTT
v_call: TRBV27; d_call: -; clone_size: -; j_call: TRBJ1-1; cdr3_aa: CASSLQPGNTEAFF; cdr3_nt: TGTGCCAGCAGTTTACAACCGGGGAACACTGAAGCTTTCTTT
v_call: TRBV21-1; d_call: -; clone_size: -; j_call: TRBJ2-7; cdr3_aa: CASLRGYEQYF; cdr3_nt: TGTGCCAGCCTCCGGGGCTACGAGCAGTACTTC
v_call: TRBV7-3; d_call: -; clone_size: -; j_call: TRBJ1-1; cdr3_aa: CASSLTTNTEAFF; cdr3_nt: TGTGCCAGCAGCCTAACAACCAACACTGAAGCTTTCTTT
v_call: TRBV6-5; d_call: -; clone_size: -; j_call: TRBJ1-1; cdr3_aa: CASTWGGRNTEAFF; cdr3_nt: TGTGCCAGCACCTGGGGGGGAAGGAACACTGAAGCTTTCTTT
v_call: TRBV4-1; d_call: TRBD1; clone_size: -; j_call: TRBJ1-6; cdr3_aa: CASSLRTGANSPLHF; cdr3_nt: TGCGCCAGCAGCCTTCGGACAGGGGCTAATTCACCCCTCCACTTT
v_call: TRBV6-5; d_call: TRBD2; clone_size: -; j_call: TRBJ2-7; cdr3_aa: CASSNARDYSYEQYF; cdr3_nt: TGTGCCAGCAGTAATGCCCGGGACTACTCCTACGAGCAGTACTTC
v_call: TRBV21-1; d_call: -; clone_size: -; j_call: TRBJ2-1; cdr3_aa: CASSKAQTSGAYNEQFF; cdr3_nt: TGTGCCAGCAGCAAAGCGCAGACTAGCGGAGCGTACAATGAGCAGTTCTTC
v_call: TRBV27; d_call: -; clone_size: -; j_call: TRBJ2-5; cdr3_aa: CASRQDRAGEQYF; cdr3_nt: TGTGCCAGCCGACAGGACAGGGCGGGAGAGCAGTACTTC